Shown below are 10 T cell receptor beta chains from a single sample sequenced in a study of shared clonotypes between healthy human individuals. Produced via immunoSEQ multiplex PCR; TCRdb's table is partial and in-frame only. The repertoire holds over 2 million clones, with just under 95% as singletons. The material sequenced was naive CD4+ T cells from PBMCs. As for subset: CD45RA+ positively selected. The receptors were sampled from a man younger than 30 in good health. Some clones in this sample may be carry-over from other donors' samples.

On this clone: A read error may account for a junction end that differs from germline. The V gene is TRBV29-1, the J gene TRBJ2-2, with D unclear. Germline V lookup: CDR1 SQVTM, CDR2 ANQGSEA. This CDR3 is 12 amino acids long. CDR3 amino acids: CSASGNTGELFF. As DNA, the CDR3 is TGCAGCGCTTCAGGAAACACGGGGGAGCTGTTTTTT.

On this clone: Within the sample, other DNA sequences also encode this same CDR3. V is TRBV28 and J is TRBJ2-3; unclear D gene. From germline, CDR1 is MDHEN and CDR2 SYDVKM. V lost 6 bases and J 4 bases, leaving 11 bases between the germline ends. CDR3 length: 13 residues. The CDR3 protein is CASSLSGADTQYF. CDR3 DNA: TGTGCCAGCAGCCTCTCTGGGGCAGATACGCAGTATTTT.

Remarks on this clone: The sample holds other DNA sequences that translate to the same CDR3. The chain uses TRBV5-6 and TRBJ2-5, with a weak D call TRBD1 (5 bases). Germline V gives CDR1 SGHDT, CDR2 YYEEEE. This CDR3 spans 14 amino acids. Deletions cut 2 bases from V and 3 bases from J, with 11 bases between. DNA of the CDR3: TGTGCCAGCAGCTTAACAGGCAGGGAAGAGACCCAGTACTTC. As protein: CASSLTGREETQYF.

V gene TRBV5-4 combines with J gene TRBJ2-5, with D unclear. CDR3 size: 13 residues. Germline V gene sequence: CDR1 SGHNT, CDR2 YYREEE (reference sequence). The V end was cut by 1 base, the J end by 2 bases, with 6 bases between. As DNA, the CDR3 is TGTGCCAGCAGCTTGACTCCTCAAGAGACCCAGTACTTC. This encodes CASSLTPQETQYF.

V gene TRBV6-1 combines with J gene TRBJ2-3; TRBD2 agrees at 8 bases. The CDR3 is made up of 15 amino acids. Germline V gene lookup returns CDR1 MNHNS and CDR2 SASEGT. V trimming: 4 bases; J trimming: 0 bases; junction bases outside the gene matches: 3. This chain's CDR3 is CASSASGGSTDTQYF. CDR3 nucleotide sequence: TGTGCCAGCAGTGCAAGCGGGGGAAGCACAGATACGCAGTATTTT.

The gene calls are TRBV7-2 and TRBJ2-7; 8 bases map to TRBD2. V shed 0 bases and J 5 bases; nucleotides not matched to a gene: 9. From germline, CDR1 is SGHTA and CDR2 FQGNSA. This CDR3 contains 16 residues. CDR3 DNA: TGTGCCAGCAGCTTAGCTGACGGGAGGGTTGGGGACGAGCAGTACTTC. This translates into CASSLADGRVGDEQYF.

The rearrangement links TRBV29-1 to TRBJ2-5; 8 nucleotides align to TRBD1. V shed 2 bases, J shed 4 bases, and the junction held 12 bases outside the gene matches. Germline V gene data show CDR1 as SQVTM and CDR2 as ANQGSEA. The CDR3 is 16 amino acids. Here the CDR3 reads CSVETSSGGTGETQYF. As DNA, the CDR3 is TGCAGCGTTGAAACCTCCTCAGGGGGCACGGGAGAGACCCAGTACTTC.

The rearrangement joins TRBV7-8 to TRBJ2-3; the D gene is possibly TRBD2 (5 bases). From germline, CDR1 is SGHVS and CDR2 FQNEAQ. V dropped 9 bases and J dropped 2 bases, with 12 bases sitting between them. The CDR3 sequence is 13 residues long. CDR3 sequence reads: CASQRQHTDTQYF. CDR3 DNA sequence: TGTGCCAGTCAGCGGCAACACACAGATACGCAGTATTTT.

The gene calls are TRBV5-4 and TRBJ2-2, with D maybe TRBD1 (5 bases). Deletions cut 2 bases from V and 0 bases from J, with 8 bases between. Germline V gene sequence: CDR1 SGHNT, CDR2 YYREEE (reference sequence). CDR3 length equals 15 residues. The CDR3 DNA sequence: TGTGCCAGCAGCTTACAGGTAGCGAACACCGGGGAGCTGTTTTTT. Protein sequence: CASSLQVANTGELFF.

The CDR3 spells CSVGGTLSSYNEQFF. The DNA of the CDR3 is TGCAGCGTGGGGGGGACTCTAAGCTCCTACAATGAGCAGTTCTTC. The V call is TRBV29-1, the J call TRBJ2-1; 7 positions agree with TRBD2. Trimming removed 6 bases from V and 0 bases from J; junction bases left unmatched: 8. Per germline, CDR1 SQVTM and CDR2 ANQGSEA. The CDR3 length is 15 residues.